Listed below are T cell receptor beta chains from one sample, sequenced in a study of T cells in Graves' hyperthyroidism and ophthalmopathy. TCRdb used MiXCR to reprocess the multiplex PCR reads, holding one entry per CDR3 protein. The table shows some 250,000 distinct CDR3 sequences, with just over 14% occurring only once. The sequenced material came from blood. All receptors come from a woman aged 35 to 49 with Graves' hyperthyroidism that later progressed to Graves' ophthalmopathy. The CDR3 runs from the conserved cysteine through the conserved F or W. The D gene is left open where the match is weak. Only some rows state a clone size, as once, few, many or a class for expanded clones.

abundance: many
v_gene: TRBV2
j_gene: TRBJ2-7
d_gene: .
CDR3nt: TGTGCCAGCAGTGAAATGGGCCCCTACGAGCAGTACTTC
CDR3aa: CASSEMGPYEQYF

abundance: .
v_gene: TRBV6-1
j_gene: TRBJ2-2
d_gene: TRBD2
CDR3nt: TGTGCCAGCAGAAGACTAGCGGGAGAGGTCACCGGGGAGCTGTTTTTT
CDR3aa: CASRRLAGEVTGELFF

abundance: many
v_gene: TRBV28
j_gene: TRBJ2-3
d_gene: .
CDR3nt: TGTGCCAGCAGTTTCTCCGACTCCCCAGATACGCAGTATTTT
CDR3aa: CASSFSDSPDTQYF

abundance: .
v_gene: TRBV20-1
j_gene: TRBJ2-3
d_gene: TRBD2
CDR3nt: TGCAGTGCTAGTTTAACTAGCGGGAAGGATACGCAGTATTTT
CDR3aa: CSASLTSGKDTQYF

abundance: many
v_gene: TRBV15
j_gene: TRBJ1-4
d_gene: TRBD1
CDR3nt: TGTGCCACCAGCATGGACAGGGGACGTTTAGAAAAACTGTTTTTT
CDR3aa: CATSMDRGRLEKLFF

abundance: many
v_gene: TRBV28
j_gene: TRBJ1-5
d_gene: .
CDR3nt: TGTGCCAGCAGGAGGGGTTCCATACCCCAGCATTTT
CDR3aa: CASRRGSIPQHF

abundance: many
v_gene: TRBV28
j_gene: TRBJ2-7
d_gene: TRBD1
CDR3nt: TGTGCCAGCAGTTCCGGACAGGGGGGTACCTACGAGCAGTACTTC
CDR3aa: CASSSGQGGTYEQYF

abundance: many
v_gene: TRBV19
j_gene: TRBJ1-1
d_gene: .
CDR3nt: TGTGCCAGTAGTGCCCTCGGGGTCAACACTGAAGCTTTCTTT
CDR3aa: CASSALGVNTEAFF

abundance: few
v_gene: TRBV29-1
j_gene: TRBJ2-1
d_gene: TRBD1
CDR3nt: TGCAGCGCAGGTCCGGGACAGCACAATGAGCAGTTCTTC
CDR3aa: CSAGPGQHNEQFF

abundance: many
v_gene: TRBV12-3/TRBV12-4
j_gene: TRBJ2-1
d_gene: .
CDR3nt: TGTGCCAGCAGTCCAAGGAAAATCATACACAATGAGCAGTTCTTC
CDR3aa: CASSPRKIIHNEQFF

abundance: .
v_gene: TRBV5-1
j_gene: TRBJ2-7
d_gene: TRBD2
CDR3nt: TGCGCCAGCAGCTTGGTACCTAGGGGACTAGCGGTAGCCGGGCAGTACTTC
CDR3aa: CASSLVPRGLAVAGQYF

abundance: few
v_gene: TRBV19
j_gene: TRBJ2-7
d_gene: .
CDR3nt: TGTGCCAGTAGTATGGACAGACGGAGCTCCTACGAGCAGTACTTC
CDR3aa: CASSMDRRSSYEQYF

abundance: many
v_gene: TRBV6-6
j_gene: TRBJ2-3
d_gene: TRBD2
CDR3nt: TGTGCCAGCAGTTACCGACGGGGGGGGGGTTCGGATACGCAGTATTTT
CDR3aa: CASSYRRGGGSDTQYF

abundance: many
v_gene: TRBV19
j_gene: TRBJ2-5
d_gene: .
CDR3nt: TGTGCCAGTAGTATCGGGGCTAGACAAGAGACCCAGTACTTC
CDR3aa: CASSIGARQETQYF

abundance: many
v_gene: TRBV28
j_gene: TRBJ1-6
d_gene: .
CDR3nt: TGTGCCAGCAGTTCGGGGGATTCACCCCTCCACTTT
CDR3aa: CASSSGDSPLHF

abundance: many
v_gene: TRBV7-9
j_gene: TRBJ1-6
d_gene: .
CDR3nt: TGTGCGATTGGTTCACCCCTCCACTTT
CDR3aa: CAIGSPLHF

abundance: few
v_gene: TRBV27
j_gene: TRBJ1-5
d_gene: .
CDR3nt: TGTGCCAGCAGTTTTTGGGGTGGCAATCAGCCCCAGCATTTT
CDR3aa: CASSFWGGNQPQHF

abundance: .
v_gene: TRBV20-1
j_gene: TRBJ1-1
d_gene: .
CDR3nt: TGCAGTGCTAGGCAGGGTGGGACTGAAGCTTTCTTT
CDR3aa: CSARQGGTEAFF

abundance: .
v_gene: TRBV7-3
j_gene: TRBJ2-2
d_gene: .
CDR3nt: TGTGCCAGCAGCCCCCAGCCCAGCGGAAACACCGGGGAGCTGTTTTTT
CDR3aa: CASSPQPSGNTGELFF

abundance: many
v_gene: TRBV19
j_gene: TRBJ1-5
d_gene: .
CDR3nt: TGTGCCAGTAGTATAGATCGGGCGCGGGACTTACGCAATCAGCCCCAGCATTTT
CDR3aa: CASSIDRARDLRNQPQHF

abundance: many
v_gene: TRBV12-3/TRBV12-4
j_gene: TRBJ1-1
d_gene: .
CDR3nt: TGTGCCAGCTTCAACAGGGAGGCGAACACTGAAGCTTTCTTT
CDR3aa: CASFNREANTEAFF

abundance: .
v_gene: TRBV9
j_gene: TRBJ1-3
d_gene: .
CDR3nt: TGTGCCAGCGGCCGAGGTCAACTCCTCCTTGGAAACACCATATATTTT
CDR3aa: CASGRGQLLLGNTIYF

abundance: many
v_gene: TRBV25-1
j_gene: TRBJ2-1
d_gene: TRBD2
CDR3nt: TGTGCCAGCAGTGCCCATGGGACTACCGATGAGCAGTTCTTC
CDR3aa: CASSAHGTTDEQFF

abundance: many
v_gene: TRBV27
j_gene: TRBJ1-5
d_gene: TRBD1
CDR3nt: TGTGCCAGCAGGACTACCGGGACAGGGGCAAAGAGCAATCAGCCCCAGCATTTT
CDR3aa: CASRTTGTGAKSNQPQHF

abundance: few
v_gene: TRBV27
j_gene: TRBJ1-2
d_gene: .
CDR3nt: TGTGCCAGCAGTCTTCACGGGGGGCTCGACTATGGCTACACCTTC
CDR3aa: CASSLHGGLDYGYTF

abundance: many
v_gene: TRBV19
j_gene: TRBJ2-2
d_gene: TRBD1
CDR3nt: TGTGCCAGTAGTATAGGTTGGTTCCCGGACAGGGGGACCGGGGAGCTGTTTTTT
CDR3aa: CASSIGWFPDRGTGELFF

abundance: many
v_gene: TRBV5-6
j_gene: TRBJ2-1
d_gene: TRBD2
CDR3nt: TGTGCCAGCAGCCCGCGACTAGCGGGAAGTAGAAATGAGCAGTTCTTC
CDR3aa: CASSPRLAGSRNEQFF

abundance: many
v_gene: TRBV30
j_gene: TRBJ2-7
d_gene: .
CDR3nt: TGTGCCTGGAGCGGTAGCTACGAGCAGTACTTC
CDR3aa: CAWSGSYEQYF

abundance: many
v_gene: TRBV7-9
j_gene: TRBJ2-7
d_gene: .
CDR3nt: TGTGCCAGCAGTGGCGGGACAACTTTTAAAGAGCAGTACTTC
CDR3aa: CASSGGTTFKEQYF

abundance: many
v_gene: TRBV5-8
j_gene: TRBJ2-4
d_gene: TRBD2
CDR3nt: TGTGCCAGCAGCCCAGGGGGACTAGCGGAGGGACTAGCCAAAAACATTCAGTACTTC
CDR3aa: CASSPGGLAEGLAKNIQYF

abundance: few
v_gene: TRBV6-1
j_gene: TRBJ2-1
d_gene: TRBD2
CDR3nt: TGTGCCAGCAGTGAATCGGGACTAGCCCGGTTCTTC
CDR3aa: CASSESGLARFF

abundance: many
v_gene: TRBV7-8
j_gene: TRBJ2-1
d_gene: TRBD1
CDR3nt: TGTGCCAGCAGCCTGGGACAGATCAATGAGCAGTTCTTC
CDR3aa: CASSLGQINEQFF

abundance: many
v_gene: TRBV28
j_gene: TRBJ1-5
d_gene: .
CDR3nt: TGTGCCAGCACCCTGGGGCCGGTAGGGGAATTTGTTCAGCCCCAGCATTTT
CDR3aa: CASTLGPVGEFVQPQHF

abundance: many
v_gene: TRBV11-2
j_gene: TRBJ2-7
d_gene: .
CDR3nt: TGTGCCAGCAGCAGCTACGAGCGGCTCTACGAGCAGTACTTC
CDR3aa: CASSSYERLYEQYF

abundance: many
v_gene: TRBV5-1
j_gene: TRBJ1-1
d_gene: .
CDR3nt: TGCGCCAGCAGCGCCACAGTGAACACTGAAGCTTTCTTT
CDR3aa: CASSATVNTEAFF

abundance: .
v_gene: TRBV6-4
j_gene: TRBJ2-1
d_gene: TRBD2
CDR3nt: TGTGCCAGCAGTGAGGGACTAGCGGGAGGAAAAAGTGAGCAGTTCTTC
CDR3aa: CASSEGLAGGKSEQFF

abundance: many
v_gene: TRBV6-1
j_gene: TRBJ2-3
d_gene: .
CDR3nt: TGTGCCAGCAGTTACACCGGACCCACAGATACGCAGTATTTT
CDR3aa: CASSYTGPTDTQYF

abundance: few
v_gene: TRBV4-1
j_gene: TRBJ2-2
d_gene: TRBD2
CDR3nt: TGCGCCAGCAGCCAGGGGACTAGCGGAGTTAACACCGGGGAGCTGTTTTTT
CDR3aa: CASSQGTSGVNTGELFF

abundance: many
v_gene: TRBV14
j_gene: TRBJ2-3
d_gene: .
CDR3nt: TGTGCCAGCAGCCAAGTTAGGTACACAGATACGCAGTATTTT
CDR3aa: CASSQVRYTDTQYF

abundance: many
v_gene: TRBV13
j_gene: TRBJ2-2
d_gene: .
CDR3nt: TGTGCCAGCAGCTCGGGATCGAACACCGGGGAGCTGTTTTTT
CDR3aa: CASSSGSNTGELFF

abundance: few
v_gene: TRBV28
j_gene: TRBJ2-5
d_gene: .
CDR3nt: TGTGCCAGCAATACTCCCTATTCCTTGAAGGAGACCCAGTACTTC
CDR3aa: CASNTPYSLKETQYF

abundance: few
v_gene: TRBV5-6
j_gene: TRBJ2-5
d_gene: .
CDR3nt: TGTGCCAGCAGCTTGTTGGGTAGCAATCTCCGGGAGACCCAGTACTTC
CDR3aa: CASSLLGSNLRETQYF

abundance: .
v_gene: TRBV7-9
j_gene: TRBJ1-1
d_gene: .
CDR3nt: TGTGCCAGCAGCTTATATCCGGGACTCCTGAACACTGAAGCTTTCTTT
CDR3aa: CASSLYPGLLNTEAFF

abundance: many
v_gene: TRBV28
j_gene: TRBJ1-5
d_gene: .
CDR3nt: TGTGCCAGCAGTTTAAGCGGGTGGGGCAATCAGCCCCAGCATTTT
CDR3aa: CASSLSGWGNQPQHF

abundance: many
v_gene: TRBV5-8
j_gene: TRBJ1-5
d_gene: .
CDR3nt: TGTGCCAGCAGCGAGGGGGTTCGGCCCCAGCATTTT
CDR3aa: CASSEGVRPQHF

abundance: many
v_gene: TRBV3-1
j_gene: TRBJ2-7
d_gene: .
CDR3nt: TGTGCCAGCAGCCAAGCTCGGGGCGAGCAGTACTTC
CDR3aa: CASSQARGEQYF

abundance: many
v_gene: TRBV5-5
j_gene: TRBJ2-1
d_gene: TRBD2
CDR3nt: TGTGCCAGCAGCTTGCCTAGCGGGAGTAGCAATGAGCAGTTCTTC
CDR3aa: CASSLPSGSSNEQFF

abundance: many
v_gene: TRBV10-2
j_gene: TRBJ2-2
d_gene: .
CDR3nt: TGCGCCAGCAGTCTAAGACAAGGGGGAACACCCGGGGAGCTGTTTTTT
CDR3aa: CASSLRQGGTPGELFF

abundance: many
v_gene: TRBV27
j_gene: TRBJ1-5
d_gene: .
CDR3nt: TGTGCCAGCAGTTTAGGGGGCTTGGGCAATCAGCCCCAGCATTTT
CDR3aa: CASSLGGLGNQPQHF

abundance: many
v_gene: TRBV28
j_gene: TRBJ2-6
d_gene: .
CDR3nt: TGTGCCAGCAGCTCCGACAGGCGGGCGACCAACGTCCTGACTTTC
CDR3aa: CASSSDRRATNVLTF

abundance: .
v_gene: TRBV7-3
j_gene: TRBJ2-5
d_gene: .
CDR3nt: TGTGCCAGCAGTCCGACCCGGGGAGAGGCCCAGTACTTC
CDR3aa: CASSPTRGEAQYF